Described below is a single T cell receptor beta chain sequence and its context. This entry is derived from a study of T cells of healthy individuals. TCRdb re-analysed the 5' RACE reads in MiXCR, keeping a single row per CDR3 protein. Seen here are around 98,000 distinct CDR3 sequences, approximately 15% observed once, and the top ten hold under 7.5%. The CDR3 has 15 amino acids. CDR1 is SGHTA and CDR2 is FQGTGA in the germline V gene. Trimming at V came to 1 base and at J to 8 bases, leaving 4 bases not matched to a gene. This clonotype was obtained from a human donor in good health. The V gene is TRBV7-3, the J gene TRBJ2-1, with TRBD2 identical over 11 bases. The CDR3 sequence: CASSLSLAGGDEQFF. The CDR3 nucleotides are TGTGCCAGCAGCTTAAGTCTAGCGGGGGGCGATGAGCAGTTCTTC.